The next 29 T cell receptor beta chains were all read from a single sample in a study of blood T cell repertoires in COVID-19. TCRdb keeps only in-frame clones here, not all; method: immunoSEQ multiplex PCR. The sample includes about 150,000 clones, 80% to 90% of them seen just once. Sequencing input: PBMCs or T cells enriched from blood (not recorded which). The source of these receptors is a man aged 50 or older who had recovered from COVID-19.

The chain joins TRBV4-3 to TRBJ1-4; the D gene is possibly TRBD1 (5 bases). V lost 2 bases, J lost 7 bases, and 14 bases lay in between. This CDR3 has 15 amino acids. Germline V gene sequence: CDR1 LGHNA, CDR2 YSLEER. CDR3 region: CASSQSKGWGEKLFF. The DNA of the CDR3 is TGCGCCAGCAGCCAATCCAAGGGGTGGGGTGAAAAACTGTTTTTT.

The chain links TRBV6-1 to TRBJ1-4, with D possibly TRBD1 on 6 matching bases. This CDR3 comprises 14 residues. The V end lost 2 bases, the J end lost 7 bases, and 11 bases lay between the germline ends. The germline V gene has CDR1 MNHNS and CDR2 SASEGT. For the CDR3, the DNA is TGTGCCAGCAGTGAAATGGGGGCTCTTGAAAAACTGTTTTTT. Translating it yields CASSEMGALEKLFF.

The chain couples TRBV28 to TRBJ2-4, with 10 bases fitting TRBD2. In germline, CDR1 is MDHEN, CDR2 SYDVKM. CDR3 length: 12 residues. V lost 2 bases and J lost 13; bases outside the gene matches: 2. The CDR3 DNA reads as TGTGCCAGCAGTTTAGAAGCGGGGGGGCAGTACTTC. This gives the protein CASSLEAGGQYF.

The rearrangement links TRBV5-4 to TRBJ2-2; TRBD2 might be the D (6 bases). CDR3 size: 14 residues. Germline assignment: CDR1 SGHNT and CDR2 YYREEE (reference sequence). V lost 3 bases and J 2 bases, leaving 8 bases between the germline ends. CDR3 protein: CASSSSANTGELFF. CDR3 in DNA: TGTGCCAGCAGCTCTAGCGCAAACACCGGGGAGCTGTTTTTT.

The chain recombines TRBV18 with TRBJ2-3, with 11 bases identical to TRBD1. This CDR3 comprises 16 residues. The V segment lost 3 bases and the J segment 3 bases; nucleotides outside the gene matches: 5. Germline CDR1 reads KGHSH; CDR2 reads LQKENI. CDR3 sequence reads: CASSPAGTGGTDTQYF. CDR3 bases: TGTGCCAGCTCACCCGCCGGGACAGGGGGGACAGATACGCAGTATTTT.

This clone has only a few counts. The V gene is TRBV7-2, the J gene TRBJ1-1; tentative D call: TRBD1 (6 bases). There are 15 residues in the CDR3. V was cut by 2 bases and J by 4 bases, with 14 bases left in between. Germline-derived CDR1 and CDR2 are SGHTA and FQGNSA. CDR3 sequence: CASSLIRGAGTEAFF. DNA of the CDR3: TGTGCCAGCAGCTTAATCAGGGGCGCCGGCACTGAAGCTTTCTTT.

This chain uses TRBV12-5 with TRBJ2-7; D is possibly TRBD2 (7 bases). V lost 6 bases, J lost 1 base, and 13 bases lay in between. The CDR3 is 14 residues long. The germline CDR1 and CDR2 sequences are LGHNT and FRNRAP. The CDR3 coding sequence is TGTGCTAGTGGCTCGGGGGGCCTATCCTACGAGCAGTACGTC. Protein: CASGSGGLSYEQYV.

The V and J genes are TRBV6-5 and TRBJ1-2; possibly TRBD1 for D (5 bases). The CDR3 contains 10 residues. The germline gives CDR1 MNHEY, CDR2 SVGAGI. V lost 10 bases to trimming and J lost 4 bases, with 7 bases between them. The CDR3 reads CANDSYGYTF. CDR3 coding DNA: TGTGCCAACGACAGCTATGGCTACACCTTC.

This chain joins TRBV19 and TRBJ1-1; 7 nucleotides align to TRBD1. Looked up from germline, CDR1 is LNHDA and CDR2 is SQIVND (reference sequence). The CDR3 runs to 14 residues. V dropped 5 bases and J dropped 2; count of bases not matched to a gene: 5. Written as DNA, the CDR3 is TGTGCCAGTAGTGCCCGACAGGGAAACACTGAAGCTTTCTTT. This gives the protein CASSARQGNTEAFF.

J is TRBJ1-2 and V is TRBV7-6; D not certain. The germline CDR1 and CDR2 sequences are SGHVS and FNYEAQ. This CDR3 region has 15 residues. V lost 5 bases and J 2 bases, leaving 15 bases between the germline ends. CDR3 coding DNA: TGTGCCAGCAGCCAGCTAGGTTCGGGGAACTATGGCTACACCTTC. Translation: CASSQLGSGNYGYTF.

The chain links TRBV7-2 to TRBJ2-7, with a tentative D call TRBD1 (6 bases). Deletions cut 5 bases from V and 3 bases from J, with 14 bases between. Germline loops: CDR1 SGHTA, CDR2 FQGNSA. The CDR3 loop spans 14 amino acids. In DNA, the CDR3 is TGTGCCAGCAGCCCAACAGGGTCGGGCTACGAGCAGTACTTC. Translated, it gives CASSPTGSGYEQYF.

The rearrangement uses TRBV6-5 and TRBJ1-3; the D gene is possibly TRBD1 (5 bases). The V gene's germline CDR1 is MNHEY and CDR2 SVGAGI. Between the trimmed V and J ends, which lost 5 bases and 0 bases, there was a span of 11 bases. This CDR3 has 15 residues. CDR3 DNA sequence: TGTGCCAGCAGTCCAAGCAGGGCCTCTGGAAACACCATATATTTT. It translates to CASSPSRASGNTIYF.

This clone was seen once. The V gene is TRBV15, the J gene TRBJ1-2, with D hard to call. The CDR3 runs to 14 residues. Germline V gives CDR1 LNHNV, CDR2 YYDKDF (reference sequence). Trimming removed 0 bases from V and 0 bases from J, with 5 bases in between. DNA for the CDR3: TGTGCCACCAGCAGAGAATATGCTAACTATGGCTACACCTTC. Translating it yields CATSREYANYGYTF.

This sequence joins TRBV11-2 and TRBJ2-1, with 10 bases lining up with TRBD1. J gave up 8 bases and V 1 base, and 8 bases lay outside the gene matches. The germline gives CDR1 SGHAT, CDR2 FQNNGV. The CDR3 contains 16 residues. This chain's CDR3 is CASSLARTGGGDEQFF. The DNA of the CDR3 is TGTGCCAGCAGCTTAGCTAGGACAGGGGGAGGCGATGAGCAGTTCTTC.

This chain joins TRBV24-1 and TRBJ1-2; D may be TRBD1 (6 bases). CDR3 length equals 17 residues. Germline-derived CDR1 and CDR2 are KGHDR and SFDVKD. V dropped 5 bases and J dropped 2 bases, with 20 bases sitting between them. The CDR3 DNA sequence: TGTGCCACCAGTGTCGGATCGGGACACCCGGGCAACTATGGCTACACCTTC. Amino acid sequence: CATSVGSGHPGNYGYTF.

The chain is built from TRBV6-2 or TRBV6-3 and TRBJ2-7, with 9 bases aligning to TRBD1. This CDR3 region has 14 residues. Per the germline V gene, CDR1 is MNHEY and CDR2 is SVGEGT. The CDR3 is CASSYRRDRVIPTV. The CDR3 nucleotides read TGTGCCAGCAGTTACCGCCGGGACAGGGTAATTCCCACCGTC.

In its sample, this clone ranks as medium-sized. The chain is built from TRBV7-8 and TRBJ1-2, with a weak D call TRBD1 (6 bases). This CDR3 comprises 14 residues. CDR1 and CDR2 (germline): SGHVS, FQNEAQ. V was clipped by 3 bases and J by 6 bases, with 14 bases between them. The CDR3: CASSFPTGFNGYTF. The CDR3 DNA reads as TGTGCCAGCAGCTTCCCAACAGGGTTCAATGGCTACACCTTC.

The chain joins TRBV2 to TRBJ2-2; 7 bases align to TRBD1. V trimming: 6 bases; J trimming: 0 bases; junction bases outside the gene matches: 4. The CDR3 is made up of 15 amino acids. Per the germline V gene, CDR1 is SNHLY and CDR2 is FYNNEI. The chain's CDR3 is CASRYDRANTGELFF. CDR3 in DNA: TGTGCCAGCAGATACGACAGGGCGAACACCGGGGAGCTGTTTTTT.

A few counts support this clone. The gene calls are TRBV19 and TRBJ2-1; TRBD2 matches at 9 bases. CDR1 and CDR2 (germline): LNHDA, SQIVND (reference sequence). The V and J ends lost 0 bases and 10 bases, in that order; junction bases with no gene match: 7. The CDR3 is 15 amino acids. CDR3 amino acids: CASSIEGLAYGEQFF. DNA for the CDR3: TGTGCCAGTAGTATAGAGGGACTAGCATACGGAGAGCAGTTCTTC. Supplemented by reference TRBV19 and TRBJ2-1, the full variable domain reads DGGITQSPKYLFRKEGQNVTLSCEQNLNHDAMYWYRQDPGQGLRLIYYSQIVNDFQKGDIAEGYSVSREKKESFPLTVTSAQKNPTAFYLCASSIEGLAYGEQFFGPGTRLTVL.

In this sample, this clone turned up a few times. The chain uses TRBV19 and TRBJ1-2; 9 bases map to TRBD1. The CDR3 has 15 amino acids. Per germline, CDR1 LNHDA and CDR2 SQIVND (reference sequence). V lost 9 bases to trimming and J lost 6 bases; unmatched junction nucleotides: 14. The CDR3 reads CASTKGQGYRDGYTF. CDR3 nucleotides: TGTGCCAGCACTAAAGGACAGGGGTATAGGGATGGCTACACCTTC.

V usage is TRBV5-8 and J usage is TRBJ1-3; unclear D gene. Per the germline V gene, CDR1 is SGHTS and CDR2 is YDEGEE. The CDR3 runs 16 residues. The V end lost 4 bases, the J end lost 4 bases, and 18 bases lay between the germline ends. The CDR3 DNA follows: TGTGCCAGCAGCCCAGTATACACGATAAGAGGAAACACCATATATTTT. Protein product: CASSPVYTIRGNTIYF. Supplemented by reference TRBV5-8 and TRBJ1-3, the full variable domain reads EAGVTQSPTHLIKTRGQQATLRCSPISGHTSVYWYQQALGLGLQFLLWYDEGEERNRGNFPPRFSGRQFPNYSSELNVNALELEDSALYLCASSPVYTIRGNTIYFGEGSWLTVV.

The chain combines TRBV13 with TRBJ2-3; 16 bases align to TRBD2. In germline, CDR1 is PRHDT, CDR2 FYEKMQ (reference sequence). CDR3 length equals 20 residues. Germline trimming cut 4 bases from V and 4 bases from J; bases unmatched to any gene: 14. The CDR3 loop reads CASSWEQGTSGRASPDTQYF. The CDR3, as DNA: TGTGCCAGCAGCTGGGAACAAGGGACTAGCGGGAGGGCCAGCCCAGATACGCAGTATTTT.

The CDR3 region has the DNA TGTGCCAGCAGTCCTGGACTAGCTCGGTACGAGCAGTACTTC. Its translation: CASSPGLARYEQYF. The chain recombines TRBV6-5 with TRBJ2-7; 8 positions match TRBD2. This CDR3 has 14 residues. CDR1 MNHEY and CDR2 SVGAGI come from the germline V gene. Losses at the gene ends were 5 bases for V and 4 bases for J; bases not matched to a gene: 7.

This clone was detected once. The J gene is TRBJ1-4, the V gene TRBV4-3; TRBD1 aligns across 8 bases. Unmatched junction bases numbered 7, after V lost 0 bases and J lost 4 bases. From germline, CDR1 is LGHNA and CDR2 YSLEER. CDR3 length: 17 residues. The CDR3 DNA sequence: TGCGCCAGCAGCCAAGACCCCCAGGGGGCGGGTAATGAAAAACTGTTTTTT. Its translation: CASSQDPQGAGNEKLFF.

The genes are TRBV7-8 and TRBJ1-1; 8 nucleotides match TRBD1. The CDR3 extends over 13 amino acids. The junction had 4 bases not matched to a gene; V was cut back by 5 bases and J by 5 bases. Germline values: CDR1 SGHVS, CDR2 FQNEAQ. The DNA for the CDR3 is TGTGCCAGCAGCCGACAGGGGTGGACTGAAGCTTTCTTT. It translates to CASSRQGWTEAFF.

The rearrangement links TRBV6-5 to TRBJ1-5; D gene unclear. Deletions cut 10 bases from V and 0 bases from J, with 7 bases between. This CDR3 comprises 12 residues. Germline assignment: CDR1 MNHEY and CDR2 SVGAGI. CDR3 residues: CAIGDSNQPQHF. CDR3 bases: TGTGCCATCGGGGATAGCAATCAGCCCCAGCATTTT.

This chain connects TRBV30 to TRBJ2-3; 7 positions agree with TRBD2. Germline CDR1 is GTSNPN and CDR2 is SVGIG (reference sequence). J gave up 0 bases and V 0 bases, and 9 bases lay outside the gene matches. The CDR3 contains 17 residues. The CDR3 protein is CAWSVGRWGGSTDTQYF. Written as DNA, the CDR3 is TGTGCCTGGAGTGTAGGCCGCTGGGGGGGAAGCACAGATACGCAGTATTTT.

CDR3 sequence reads: CASSLEGVASYGYTF. The CDR3 DNA reads TGTGCCAGCAGCTTAGAAGGGGTAGCAAGCTATGGCTACACCTTC. The chain links TRBV7-8 to TRBJ1-2; TRBD1 is a possible D gene (5 bases). The CDR3 runs to 15 residues. V was cut by 1 base and J by 4 bases, with 13 bases left in between. The germline CDR1 and CDR2 sequences are SGHVS and FQNEAQ.

The gene calls are TRBV6-6 and TRBJ2-5, with 9 bases matching TRBD1. CDR1 is MNHNY, CDR2 SVGAGI, per germline (reference sequence). V lost 2 bases to trimming and J lost 3 bases; unmatched junction nucleotides: 4. The CDR3 spans 15 residues. In nucleotides, the CDR3 is TGTGCCAGCAGTTACATCGGGACAGGGAAAGAGACCCAGTACTTC. Protein product: CASSYIGTGKETQYF.